This T cell receptor (beta chain) was sequenced in a study of CXCR3-negative and CXCR3-positive naive CD8 T cells. The germline CDR1 and CDR2 sequences are SGHVS and FQNEAQ. The CDR3 extends over 13 amino acids. TRB cDNA libraries were made by UMI-labeled 5' RACE. TCRdb reprocessed the 5' RACE reads, keeping one entry per CDR3 protein, no DNA. In all, the sample yields 65,000 to 85,000 distinct CDR3 sequences. The clonotype originates from a human donor in good health. Some clones in this sample may be carry-over from other donors' samples. The sample taken for sequencing was naive CXCR3- CD8+ T cells from blood. Subset reported: CD45RO-CCR7+CD27+CD95- naive CD8+ T cells lacking CXCR3 (TNR3-). The V call is TRBV7-8, the J call TRBJ2-7; absent DNA, TCRdb's TRBD1 call cannot be checked. This CDR3 reads CASSFRQVYEQYF.